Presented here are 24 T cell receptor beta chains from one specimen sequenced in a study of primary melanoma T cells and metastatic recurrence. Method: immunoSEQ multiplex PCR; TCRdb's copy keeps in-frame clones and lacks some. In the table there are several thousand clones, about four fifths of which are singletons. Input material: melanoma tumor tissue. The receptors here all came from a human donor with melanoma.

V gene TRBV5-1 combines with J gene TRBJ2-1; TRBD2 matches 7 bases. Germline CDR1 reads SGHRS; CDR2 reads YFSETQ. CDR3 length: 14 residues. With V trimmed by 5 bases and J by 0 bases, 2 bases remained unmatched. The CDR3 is CASRRGDSYNEQFF. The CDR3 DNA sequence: TGCGCCAGCAGACGGGGGGACTCCTACAATGAGCAGTTCTTC.

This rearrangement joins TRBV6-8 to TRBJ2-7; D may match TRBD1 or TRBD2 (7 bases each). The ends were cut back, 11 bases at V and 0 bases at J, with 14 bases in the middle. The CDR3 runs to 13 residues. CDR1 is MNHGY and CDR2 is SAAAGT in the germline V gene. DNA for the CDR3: TGTGCCGCCAGGGGGGGAAGCTCCTACGAGCAGTACTTC. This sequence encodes CAARGGSSYEQYF.

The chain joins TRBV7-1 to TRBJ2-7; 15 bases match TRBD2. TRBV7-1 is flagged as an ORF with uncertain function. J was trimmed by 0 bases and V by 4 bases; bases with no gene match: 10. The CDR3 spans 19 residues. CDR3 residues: CASSLDFGLAGGSSYEQYF. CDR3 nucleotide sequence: TGTGCCAGCAGCTTAGATTTCGGACTAGCGGGAGGGAGCTCCTACGAGCAGTACTTC.

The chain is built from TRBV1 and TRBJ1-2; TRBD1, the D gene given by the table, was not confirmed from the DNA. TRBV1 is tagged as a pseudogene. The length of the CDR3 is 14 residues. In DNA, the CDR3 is TGCGCCAACAGCCCGGGACAGGGGAACTATGGCTACACCTTC. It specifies CANSPGQGNYGYTF.

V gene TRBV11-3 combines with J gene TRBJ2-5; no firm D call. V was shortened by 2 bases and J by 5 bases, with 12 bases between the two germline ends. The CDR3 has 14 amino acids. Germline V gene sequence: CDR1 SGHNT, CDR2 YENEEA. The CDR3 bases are TGTGCCAGCAGCTTATCCCAAACACGGGAGACCCAGTACTTC. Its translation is CASSLSQTRETQYF.

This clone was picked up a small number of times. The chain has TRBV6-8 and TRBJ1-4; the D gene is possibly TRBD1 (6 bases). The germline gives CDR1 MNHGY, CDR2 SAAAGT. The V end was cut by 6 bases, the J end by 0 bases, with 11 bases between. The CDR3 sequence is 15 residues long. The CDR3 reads CASSRTVPTNEKLFF. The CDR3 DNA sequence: TGTGCCAGCAGCAGGACAGTTCCAACTAATGAAAAACTGTTTTTT.

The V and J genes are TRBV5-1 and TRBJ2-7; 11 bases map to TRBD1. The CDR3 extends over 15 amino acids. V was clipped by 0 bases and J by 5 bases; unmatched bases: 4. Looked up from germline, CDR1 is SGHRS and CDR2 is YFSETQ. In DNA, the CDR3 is TGCGCCAGCAGCTTGGCGGACAGGGGGCTCGACGAGCAGTACTTC. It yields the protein CASSLADRGLDEQYF.

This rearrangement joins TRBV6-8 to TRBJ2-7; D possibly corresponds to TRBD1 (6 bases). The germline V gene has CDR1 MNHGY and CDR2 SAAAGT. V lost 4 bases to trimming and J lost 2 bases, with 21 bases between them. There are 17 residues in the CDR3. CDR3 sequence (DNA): TGTGCCAGCAGTTGGTCCTTTGGGCAGGGGATGACCTACGAGCAGTACTTC. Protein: CASSWSFGQGMTYEQYF.

The CDR3 protein is CASSLGSGLNNEQFF. In nucleotides, the CDR3 is TGTGCCAGCAGCTTGGGGTCGGGATTAAACAATGAGCAGTTCTTC. V gene TRBV11-3 combines with J gene TRBJ2-1; D is possibly TRBD2 (5 bases). The CDR3 length is 15 residues. From germline, CDR1 is SGHNT and CDR2 YENEEA. V lost 3 bases and J lost 5, with 14 bases in between.

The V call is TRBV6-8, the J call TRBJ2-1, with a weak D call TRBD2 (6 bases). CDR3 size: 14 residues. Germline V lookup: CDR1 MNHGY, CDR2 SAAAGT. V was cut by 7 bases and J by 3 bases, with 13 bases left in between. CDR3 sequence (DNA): TGTGCCAGCAATCCGGAGGAGGGCTACAATGAGCAGTTCTTC. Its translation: CASNPEEGYNEQFF.

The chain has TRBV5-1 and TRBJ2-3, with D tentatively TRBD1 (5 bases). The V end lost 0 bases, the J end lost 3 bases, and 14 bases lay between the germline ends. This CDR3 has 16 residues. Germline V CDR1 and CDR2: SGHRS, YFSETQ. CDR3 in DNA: TGCGCCAGCAGCTTGGGTCAGGGAATAAGAACAGATACGCAGTATTTT. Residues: CASSLGQGIRTDTQYF.

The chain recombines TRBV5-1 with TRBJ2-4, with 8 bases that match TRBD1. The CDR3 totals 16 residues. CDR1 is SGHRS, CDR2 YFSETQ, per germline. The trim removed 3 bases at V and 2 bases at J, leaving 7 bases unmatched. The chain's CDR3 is CASSSLGRGPKNIQYF. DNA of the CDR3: TGCGCCAGCAGCTCACTAGGCAGGGGGCCCAAAAACATTCAGTACTTC.

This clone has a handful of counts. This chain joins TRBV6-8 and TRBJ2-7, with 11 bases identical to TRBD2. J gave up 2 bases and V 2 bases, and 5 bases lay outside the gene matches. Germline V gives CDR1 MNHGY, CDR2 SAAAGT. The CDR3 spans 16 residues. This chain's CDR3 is CASSYPGLAVPYEQYF. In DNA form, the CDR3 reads TGTGCCAGCAGTTACCCGGGACTAGCGGTACCCTACGAGCAGTACTTC.

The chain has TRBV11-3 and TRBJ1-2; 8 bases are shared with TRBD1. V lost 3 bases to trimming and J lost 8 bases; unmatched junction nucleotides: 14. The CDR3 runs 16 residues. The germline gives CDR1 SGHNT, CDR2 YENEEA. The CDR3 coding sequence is TGTGCCAGCAGCTTTGACAGGGGCCTTCTTCTCGGCGGCTACACCTTC. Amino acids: CASSFDRGLLLGGYTF.

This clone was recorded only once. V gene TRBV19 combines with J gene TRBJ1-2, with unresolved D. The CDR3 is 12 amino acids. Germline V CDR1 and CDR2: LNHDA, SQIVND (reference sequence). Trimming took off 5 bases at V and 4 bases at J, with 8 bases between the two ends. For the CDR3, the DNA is TGTGCCAGTAGTGAACAGTTCTATGGCTACACCTTC. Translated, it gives CASSEQFYGYTF.

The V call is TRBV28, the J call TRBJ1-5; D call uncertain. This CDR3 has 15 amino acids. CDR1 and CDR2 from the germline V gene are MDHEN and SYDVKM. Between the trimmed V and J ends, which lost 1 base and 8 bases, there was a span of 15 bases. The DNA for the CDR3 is TGTGCCAGCAGTTTATTTCAACAGCCTGAGGAGCCCCAGCATTTT. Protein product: CASSLFQQPEEPQHF.

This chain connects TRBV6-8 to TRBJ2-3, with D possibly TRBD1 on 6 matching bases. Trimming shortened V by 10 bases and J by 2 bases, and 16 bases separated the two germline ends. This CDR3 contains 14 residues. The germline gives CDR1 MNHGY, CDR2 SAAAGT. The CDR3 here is CAISRDTNTDTQYF. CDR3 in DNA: TGTGCCATCAGCCGGGACACTAACACAGATACGCAGTATTTT.

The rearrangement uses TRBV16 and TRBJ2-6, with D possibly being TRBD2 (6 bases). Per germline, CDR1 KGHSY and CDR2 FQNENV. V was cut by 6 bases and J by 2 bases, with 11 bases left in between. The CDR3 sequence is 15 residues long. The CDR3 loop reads CASRAGRTGANVLTF. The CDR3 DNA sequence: TGTGCCAGCAGGGCGGGAAGGACTGGGGCCAACGTCCTGACTTTC.

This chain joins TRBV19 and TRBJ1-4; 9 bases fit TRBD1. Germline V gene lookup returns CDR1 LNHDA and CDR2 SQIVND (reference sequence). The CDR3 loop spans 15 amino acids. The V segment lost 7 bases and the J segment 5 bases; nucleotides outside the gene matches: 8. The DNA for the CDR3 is TGTGCCAGTAAGAAAAGGGGGACAGGGAATGAAAAACTGTTTTTT. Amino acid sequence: CASKKRGTGNEKLFF.

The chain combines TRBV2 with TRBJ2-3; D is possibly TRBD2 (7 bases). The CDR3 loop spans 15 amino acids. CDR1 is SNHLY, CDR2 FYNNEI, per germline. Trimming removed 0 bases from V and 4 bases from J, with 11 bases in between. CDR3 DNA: TGTGCCAGCAGTGAAGCGGGGGGGGCTGCAGATACGCAGTATTTT. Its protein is CASSEAGGAADTQYF.

The CDR3 coding sequence is TGTGCCAGCACCCTAGGACAGGGGGGGGGAGATACGCAGTATTTT. Its translation: CASTLGQGGGDTQYF. The gene calls are TRBV6-8 and TRBJ2-3; 10 bases map to TRBD1. Germline CDR1 and CDR2: MNHGY and SAAAGT. Trimming at V came to 7 bases and at J to 5 bases, leaving 9 bases not matched to a gene. The CDR3 covers 15 residues.

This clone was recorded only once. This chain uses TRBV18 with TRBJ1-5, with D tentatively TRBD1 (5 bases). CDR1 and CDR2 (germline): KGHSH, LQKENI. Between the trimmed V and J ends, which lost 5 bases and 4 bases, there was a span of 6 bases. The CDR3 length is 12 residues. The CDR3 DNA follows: TGTGCCAGCTCAGACAGAAATCAGCCCCAGCATTTT. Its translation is CASSDRNQPQHF.

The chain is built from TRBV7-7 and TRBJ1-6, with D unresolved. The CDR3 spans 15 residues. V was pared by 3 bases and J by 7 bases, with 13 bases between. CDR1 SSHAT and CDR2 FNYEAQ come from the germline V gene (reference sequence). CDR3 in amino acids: CASSFGTGFNSPLHF. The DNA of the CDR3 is TGTGCCAGCAGCTTCGGTACGGGGTTCAATTCACCCCTCCACTTT.

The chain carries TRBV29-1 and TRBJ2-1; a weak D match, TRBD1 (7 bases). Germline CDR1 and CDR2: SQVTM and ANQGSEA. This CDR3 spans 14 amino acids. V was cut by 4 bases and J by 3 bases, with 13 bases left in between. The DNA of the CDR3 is TGCAGCGTTGTCGGCGGGACAGTCTACAATGAGCAGTTCTTC. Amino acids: CSVVGGTVYNEQFF.